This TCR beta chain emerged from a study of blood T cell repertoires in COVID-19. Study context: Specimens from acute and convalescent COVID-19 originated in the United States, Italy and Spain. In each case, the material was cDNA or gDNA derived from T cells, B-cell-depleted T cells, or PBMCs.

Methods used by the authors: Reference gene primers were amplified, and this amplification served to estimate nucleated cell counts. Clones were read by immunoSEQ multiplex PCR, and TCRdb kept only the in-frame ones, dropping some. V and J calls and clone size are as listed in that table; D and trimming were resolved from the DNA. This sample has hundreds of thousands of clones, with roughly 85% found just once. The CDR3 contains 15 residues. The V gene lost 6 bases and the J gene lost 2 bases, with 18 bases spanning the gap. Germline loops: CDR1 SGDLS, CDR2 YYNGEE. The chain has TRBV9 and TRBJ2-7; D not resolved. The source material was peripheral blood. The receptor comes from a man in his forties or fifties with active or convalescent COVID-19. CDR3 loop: CASTGGPDATYEQYF. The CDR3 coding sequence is TGTGCCAGCACCGGTGGGCCGGATGCGACCTACGAGCAGTACTTC.